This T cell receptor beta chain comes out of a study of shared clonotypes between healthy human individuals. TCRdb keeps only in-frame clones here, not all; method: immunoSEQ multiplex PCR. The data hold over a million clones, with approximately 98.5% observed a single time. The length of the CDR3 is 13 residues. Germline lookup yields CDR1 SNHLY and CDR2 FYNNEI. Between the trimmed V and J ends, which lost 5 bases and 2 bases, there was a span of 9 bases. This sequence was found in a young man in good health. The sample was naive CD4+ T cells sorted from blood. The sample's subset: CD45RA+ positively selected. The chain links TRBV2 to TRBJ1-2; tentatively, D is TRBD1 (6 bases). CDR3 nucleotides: TGTGCCAGCAGTCCGGGGGCCAACTATGGCTACACCTTC. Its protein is CASSPGANYGYTF.